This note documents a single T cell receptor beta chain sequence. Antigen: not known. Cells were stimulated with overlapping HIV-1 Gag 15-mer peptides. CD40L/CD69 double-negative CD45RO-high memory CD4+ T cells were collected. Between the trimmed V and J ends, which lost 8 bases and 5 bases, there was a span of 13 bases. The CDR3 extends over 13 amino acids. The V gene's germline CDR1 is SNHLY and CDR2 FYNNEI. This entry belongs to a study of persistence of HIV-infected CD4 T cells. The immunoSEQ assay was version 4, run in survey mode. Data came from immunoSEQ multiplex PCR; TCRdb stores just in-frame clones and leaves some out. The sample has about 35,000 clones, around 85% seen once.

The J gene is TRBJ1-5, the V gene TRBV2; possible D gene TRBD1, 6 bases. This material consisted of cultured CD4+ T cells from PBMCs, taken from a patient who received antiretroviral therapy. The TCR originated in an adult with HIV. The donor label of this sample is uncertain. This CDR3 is CASRQERDQPQHF. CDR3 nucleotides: TGTGCCAGCCGACAGGAACGAGATCAGCCCCAGCATTTT.